The rows below give T cell receptor beta chains drawn from one sample of a study of T-cell memory formation after mild COVID-19. TCRdb ran MiXCR on the 5' RACE reads and lists one entry per CDR3 protein. The table includes 130,000 to 150,000 distinct CDR3 sequences, 15% to 20% detected once. Sequencing input: PBMCs or a T cell subset sorted from them (not recorded which). The receptors were sampled from an adult woman who had mild COVID-19 (a few samples of this study predate the infection). Cell type and time point are not known. CDR3s include the opening cysteine and the closing phenylalanine or tryptophan. Fields, in order: J gene, V gene, clone size, CDR3 protein. Some rows mark clone size as missing; the rest say once, few, many or name a class of expanded clone.

j_call: TRBJ2-1; v_call: TRBV5-1; clone_size: .; cdr3_aa: CASSLGLAVNEQFF
j_call: TRBJ1-1; v_call: TRBV12-3/TRBV12-4; clone_size: few; cdr3_aa: CASSLAGMAEAFF
j_call: TRBJ2-5; v_call: TRBV6-1; clone_size: few; cdr3_aa: CATVRDRGRETQYF
j_call: TRBJ2-3; v_call: TRBV10-3; clone_size: .; cdr3_aa: CAISPLADTQYF
j_call: TRBJ2-7; v_call: TRBV9; clone_size: .; cdr3_aa: CASSTGLDYEQYF
j_call: TRBJ1-1; v_call: TRBV15; clone_size: few; cdr3_aa: CATSRDGGAVTEAFF
j_call: TRBJ2-7; v_call: TRBV2; clone_size: few; cdr3_aa: CASSDGQPTYELYF
j_call: TRBJ2-1; v_call: TRBV18; clone_size: few; cdr3_aa: CASHPTGVHNEQFF
j_call: TRBJ1-6; v_call: TRBV25-1; clone_size: .; cdr3_aa: CASSDPQGANSPLHF
j_call: TRBJ2-3; v_call: TRBV5-1; clone_size: .; cdr3_aa: CASSLFSAGTTDTQYF
j_call: TRBJ1-1; v_call: TRBV3-1; clone_size: .; cdr3_aa: CASSLSGKSEAFF
j_call: TRBJ1-2; v_call: TRBV6-5; clone_size: few; cdr3_aa: CASSTRAGQLNGYTF
j_call: TRBJ1-1; v_call: TRBV5-1; clone_size: .; cdr3_aa: CASSLAQGILTEAFF
j_call: TRBJ2-1; v_call: TRBV27; clone_size: .; cdr3_aa: CASSFRSEQFF
j_call: TRBJ2-6; v_call: TRBV7-3; clone_size: .; cdr3_aa: CASSLNGLGAGFGSGANVLTF
j_call: TRBJ2-3; v_call: TRBV5-1; clone_size: .; cdr3_aa: CASSGSGTRKTDTQYF
j_call: TRBJ2-1; v_call: TRBV9; clone_size: few; cdr3_aa: CASSVGGVGIYNEQFF
j_call: TRBJ2-5; v_call: TRBV7-6; clone_size: .; cdr3_aa: CASSLATGYQYF
j_call: TRBJ2-1; v_call: TRBV18; clone_size: few; cdr3_aa: CASSPPLAESYNEQFF
j_call: TRBJ2-2; v_call: TRBV7-3; clone_size: .; cdr3_aa: CASSLGANTGELFF
j_call: TRBJ2-3; v_call: TRBV3-1; clone_size: few; cdr3_aa: CASTYTRSTDTQYF
j_call: TRBJ2-1; v_call: TRBV5-1; clone_size: few; cdr3_aa: CASSLVPRAQYNEQFF
j_call: TRBJ2-1; v_call: TRBV19; clone_size: few; cdr3_aa: CASSKEASSSYNEQFF
j_call: TRBJ2-7; v_call: TRBV7-8; clone_size: .; cdr3_aa: CASSNRDPSYEQYF
j_call: TRBJ1-4; v_call: TRBV5-1; clone_size: few; cdr3_aa: CASSSTGANEKLFF
j_call: TRBJ2-7; v_call: TRBV24-1; clone_size: few; cdr3_aa: CATSVGGGYEQYF
j_call: TRBJ1-2; v_call: TRBV5-6; clone_size: .; cdr3_aa: CASSLTKGPGYTF
j_call: TRBJ2-5; v_call: TRBV5-1; clone_size: .; cdr3_aa: CASSLGLDETQYF
j_call: TRBJ2-7; v_call: TRBV24-1; clone_size: few; cdr3_aa: CATSEGSSIYEQYF
j_call: TRBJ2-3; v_call: TRBV6-5; clone_size: .; cdr3_aa: CASRTGQGGADTQYF
j_call: TRBJ2-5; v_call: TRBV30; clone_size: .; cdr3_aa: CAWSGGAQETQYF
j_call: TRBJ2-2; v_call: TRBV7-3; clone_size: few; cdr3_aa: CASSFAGGGPNTGELFF
j_call: TRBJ1-3; v_call: TRBV29-1; clone_size: .; cdr3_aa: CSVEGEGSGNTIYF
j_call: TRBJ1-5; v_call: TRBV2; clone_size: .; cdr3_aa: CASSEVSGTGNNQPQHF
j_call: TRBJ1-1; v_call: TRBV4-3; clone_size: few; cdr3_aa: CASSQGPRTEAFF
j_call: TRBJ2-1; v_call: TRBV6-2/TRBV6-3; clone_size: .; cdr3_aa: CASSGDILAGLYNEQFF
j_call: TRBJ2-1; v_call: TRBV20-1; clone_size: .; cdr3_aa: CSARRGLAINEQFF
j_call: TRBJ1-2; v_call: TRBV6-6; clone_size: few; cdr3_aa: CASLPRGPGYTF
j_call: TRBJ2-7; v_call: TRBV4-2; clone_size: .; cdr3_aa: CASSHAGTGSSEQYF
j_call: TRBJ2-2; v_call: TRBV7-9; clone_size: many; cdr3_aa: CASSLAPGELFF
j_call: TRBJ2-5; v_call: TRBV7-3; clone_size: .; cdr3_aa: CASSWGVGETQYF
j_call: TRBJ1-2; v_call: TRBV6-1; clone_size: .; cdr3_aa: CASNGRGHGYTF
j_call: TRBJ2-7; v_call: TRBV7-2; clone_size: .; cdr3_aa: CASSYVGGPSYEQYF
j_call: TRBJ1-5; v_call: TRBV27; clone_size: .; cdr3_aa: CASSDRGSRGPQHF
j_call: TRBJ2-4; v_call: TRBV3-1; clone_size: many; cdr3_aa: CASSPKGLGGNIQYF
j_call: TRBJ2-5; v_call: TRBV5-1; clone_size: many; cdr3_aa: CASSPSGSGANGETQYF
j_call: TRBJ2-1; v_call: TRBV5-1; clone_size: few; cdr3_aa: CASSLGTGRYNEQFF
j_call: TRBJ2-3; v_call: TRBV7-6; clone_size: once; cdr3_aa: CASSLSRDTQYF
j_call: TRBJ2-5; v_call: TRBV7-9; clone_size: many; cdr3_aa: CASSLAVGSLETQYF
j_call: TRBJ1-3; v_call: TRBV12-3/TRBV12-4; clone_size: .; cdr3_aa: CASTPTREGGNTIYF
j_call: TRBJ1-1; v_call: TRBV12-3/TRBV12-4; clone_size: .; cdr3_aa: CASSFRSGQVGPGAFF
j_call: TRBJ2-7; v_call: TRBV7-9; clone_size: few; cdr3_aa: CASTTGLGFNEQYF
j_call: TRBJ2-5; v_call: TRBV3-1; clone_size: many; cdr3_aa: CASSQDRGGQYF
j_call: TRBJ2-5; v_call: TRBV10-3; clone_size: .; cdr3_aa: CAISGDRGQETQYF
j_call: TRBJ1-2; v_call: TRBV18; clone_size: .; cdr3_aa: CASSPGDRGYTF
j_call: TRBJ1-6; v_call: TRBV18; clone_size: .; cdr3_aa: CASSLLPSSYNSPLHF
j_call: TRBJ2-5; v_call: TRBV5-6; clone_size: .; cdr3_aa: CASSQTGTQETQYF
j_call: TRBJ1-1; v_call: TRBV14; clone_size: .; cdr3_aa: CASSRGAEAFF
j_call: TRBJ2-6; v_call: TRBV7-9; clone_size: few; cdr3_aa: CASSLGGQSGANVLTF
j_call: TRBJ2-5; v_call: TRBV7-2; clone_size: .; cdr3_aa: CASSLGWTQYF